There are a few counts of the clone carrying this T cell receptor beta chain. The gene symbols are mouse symbols. The missing CDR3 end, 4 residues past where the read stops, is filled in from the germline J gene. V lost 4 bases and J lost 3; bases outside the gene matches: 6. Germline V gives CDR1 LGHNA, CDR2 YNLKQL (reference sequence). The CDR3 is 16 residues long. Sequencing used cDNA as its template, made by extracting RNA and reverse transcribing it. Data came from immunoSEQ multiplex PCR; TCRdb stores just in-frame clones and leaves some out. The sample includes about 300,000 clones, none of them occurring once. This sample is drawn from a study of CD8+ T cells in alopecia areata. The study sorted pooled cutaneous lymph node cells by CD4, CD8alpha, NKG2D, NKG2ACE and other markers.

This receptor was identified in a C3H/HeJ mouse with alopecia areata. MHC haplotype: H2-k. The specimen sequenced was CD4+ T cells sorted from a lymph node. The chain carries TRBV5 and TRBJ2-1; 10 nucleotides line up with TRBD2. The CDR3 reads CASSLFTGGGYAEQFF. The sequenced CDR3 bases are TGTGCCAGCAGCCTCTTCACTGGGGGGGGCTATGCT.